A single sample gave rise to the 26 T cell receptor beta chains below, sequenced in a study of OX40 agonist ivuxolimab in advanced cancers. Sequencing used immunoSEQ multiplex PCR; TCRdb keeps in-frame clones, though not all of them. This table has approximately 18,000 clones, approximately 82% appearing once. The sample consisted of CD4+ or CD8+ T cells sorted from blood, taken in a trial of the OX40 agonist ivuxolimab. The receptor source for this set is an adult with an advanced solid tumor such as melanoma, head and neck, liver or kidney cancer.

V usage is TRBV4-1 and J usage is TRBJ2-2, with TRBD2 identical over 13 bases. CDR1 MGHRA and CDR2 YSYEKL come from the germline V gene. This CDR3 comprises 17 residues. After removal of 3 bases from V and 6 bases from J, the junction contained 7 bases not matched to a gene. CDR3 DNA sequence: TGCGCCAGCAGCCAGGAAGGACTAGCGGGAGTCGCCGGGGAGCTGTTTTTT. The encoded protein is CASSQEGLAGVAGELFF.

The chain combines TRBV19 with TRBJ2-2; D may be TRBD1 (5 bases). The CDR3 has 14 residues. Germline CDR1 reads LNHDA; CDR2 reads SQIVND (reference sequence). V was cut by 9 bases and J by 2 bases, with 13 bases left in between. Here the CDR3 DNA reads TGTGCCAGCGTCAGACAGTTTAACACCGGGGAGCTGTTTTTT. Amino acids: CASVRQFNTGELFF.

The gene calls are TRBV29-1 and TRBJ1-2, with 9 nucleotides matching TRBD1. Trimming at V came to 7 bases and at J to 5 bases, leaving 5 bases not matched to a gene. The germline V gene has CDR1 SQVTM and CDR2 ANQGSEA. The CDR3 has 12 residues. The CDR3 sequence is CSAAGTGYGYTF. The CDR3 DNA sequence: TGCAGCGCTGCCGGGACAGGGTATGGCTACACCTTC.

The chain carries TRBV14 and TRBJ1-4; D uncertain. CDR3 length: 15 residues. Germline CDR1 SGHDN, CDR2 FVKESK. V lost 1 base and J lost 3, with 9 bases in between. CDR3: CASSQGFPANEKLFF. The CDR3 region has the DNA TGTGCCAGCAGCCAAGGGTTTCCGGCTAATGAAAAACTGTTTTTT.

This sequence joins TRBV18 and TRBJ1-2; D is unresolved. Germline V gene lookup returns CDR1 KGHSH and CDR2 LQKENI. The CDR3 spans 15 residues. Between the trimmed V and J ends, which lost 0 bases and 5 bases, there was a span of 13 bases. The CDR3 spells CASSPPLSPGYGYTF. In nucleotides, the CDR3 is TGTGCCAGCTCACCACCTCTTTCGCCTGGATATGGCTACACCTTC.

CDR3 DNA sequence: TGTGCCAGCAGCTTTTTAGGGACAGGGGGCGTCGAGCAGTACTTC. Encoded protein: CASSFLGTGGVEQYF. This chain uses TRBV7-8 with TRBJ2-7; TRBD1 agrees at 12 bases. Germline CDR1 SGHVS, CDR2 FQNEAQ. The CDR3 is made up of 15 amino acids. V lost 3 bases and J lost 6; bases outside the gene matches: 6.

This chain links TRBV7-2 with TRBJ1-5, with D possibly TRBD1 on 5 matching bases. Germline V gene lookup returns CDR1 SGHTA and CDR2 FQGNSA. V lost 0 bases to trimming and J lost 2 bases, with 5 bases between them. This CDR3 has 14 residues. The CDR3: CASSLAGGNQPQHF. DNA of the CDR3: TGTGCCAGCAGCTTAGCGGGGGGCAATCAGCCCCAGCATTTT.

The V and J genes are TRBV7-2 and TRBJ1-3, with TRBD1 identical over 8 bases. CDR1 is SGHTA and CDR2 is FQGNSA in the germline V gene. V was clipped by 6 bases and J by 0 bases; unmatched bases: 7. This CDR3 is 16 amino acids long. CDR3 DNA: TGTGCCAGCAGTAGAGCCGGGACAGGCTCTGGAAACACCATATATTTT. Its translation is CASSRAGTGSGNTIYF.

The V gene is TRBV2, the J gene TRBJ1-4, with D maybe TRBD1 (5 bases). This CDR3 is built from 16 residues. Germline-derived CDR1 and CDR2 are SNHLY and FYNNEI. V shed 3 bases and J shed 5 bases, with 16 bases lying between them. CDR3 in DNA: TGTGCCAGCAGTGAGCGGACCGGGACCGGGAATGAAAAACTGTTTTTT. It codes for CASSERTGTGNEKLFF.

This clone has just one count. The CDR3, as DNA: TGTGCCAGCAGCACCCGGACAGGGGCTAGCACAGATACGCAGTATTTT. Its translation is CASSTRTGASTDTQYF. The chain joins TRBV7-9 to TRBJ2-3; TRBD1 aligns across 9 bases. The CDR3 has 16 residues. Germline CDR1 is SEHNR and CDR2 is FQNEAQ (reference sequence). V was pared by 5 bases and J by 0 bases, with 6 bases of the junction left unmatched.

The genes are TRBV6-6 and TRBJ1-6, with D unclear. In germline, CDR1 is MNHNY, CDR2 SVGAGI (reference sequence). V lost 7 bases and J lost 11, with 12 bases in between. The CDR3 length is 12 residues. CDR3 sequence: CASNPGKTPLHF. The CDR3, as DNA: TGTGCCAGCAACCCCGGGAAGACACCCCTCCACTTT.

The J gene is TRBJ2-1, the V gene TRBV11-2; D remains ambiguous. CDR3 length equals 16 residues. The V end was cut by 5 bases, the J end by 6 bases, with 20 bases between. Looked up from germline, CDR1 is SGHAT and CDR2 is FQNNGV. CDR3 amino acids: CASSPLRGAGPNEQFF. CDR3 coding DNA: TGTGCCAGCAGCCCCCTTCGCGGAGCAGGACCCAATGAGCAGTTCTTC.

The DNA for the CDR3 is TGTGCCACCAGCTGGGGAGTGAGCGGGTCAGATACGCAGTATTTT. Its translation is CATSWGVSGSDTQYF. V and J are TRBV15 and TRBJ2-3; tentative D call: TRBD2 (6 bases). V was trimmed by 5 bases and J by 4 bases, leaving 16 bases between them. The CDR3 runs 15 residues. CDR1 LNHNV and CDR2 YYDKDF come from the germline V gene (reference sequence).

The chain is built from TRBV4-1 and TRBJ2-3; 9 bases are a match to TRBD2. With V trimmed by 1 base and J by 5 bases, 13 bases remained unmatched. The CDR3 runs to 18 residues. Germline CDR1 reads MGHRA; CDR2 reads YSYEKL. The CDR3: CASSQGSFRRGGRDTQYF. The DNA for the CDR3 is TGCGCCAGCAGCCAAGGGTCTTTTAGGCGGGGGGGAAGAGATACGCAGTATTTT.

The V and J genes are TRBV6-5 and TRBJ2-7; no clear D. Germline-derived CDR1 and CDR2 are MNHEY and SVGAGI. The V gene lost 6 bases and the J gene lost 4 bases, with 16 bases spanning the gap. The CDR3 is made up of 14 amino acids. The CDR3, as DNA: TGTGCCAGCAGACCCGCGCCCGACACGTACGAGCAGTACTTC. Translating it yields CASRPAPDTYEQYF.

The chain employs TRBV7-8 and TRBJ1-5; 7 bases are shared with TRBD1. V dropped 4 bases and J dropped 4; count of bases not matched to a gene: 7. In germline, CDR1 is SGHVS, CDR2 FQNEAQ. CDR3 size: 15 residues. Here the CDR3 reads CASSSGQELNQPQHF. The CDR3 region has the DNA TGTGCCAGCAGCTCAGGACAGGAACTAAATCAGCCCCAGCATTTT.

V usage is TRBV4-2 and J usage is TRBJ1-1, with TRBD1 matching over 8 bases. Germline V gene sequence: CDR1 LGHNA, CDR2 YNFKEQ. The CDR3 spans 16 residues. Trimming removed 4 bases from V and 3 bases from J; junction bases left unmatched: 10. The CDR3 coding sequence is TGTGCCAGCAGCCGAGCGGACAGGGATTGGGACACTGAAGCTTTCTTT. Translating it yields CASSRADRDWDTEAFF.

V is TRBV7-9 and J is TRBJ2-3; a possible D gene is TRBD1 (5 bases). Trimming cost V 5 bases and J 4 bases, with 10 bases left between them. Germline loops: CDR1 SEHNR, CDR2 FQNEAQ (reference sequence). The CDR3 has 13 residues. CDR3 nucleotide sequence: TGTGCCAGCAGCCTTCAAGGGGCAGATACGCAGTATTTT. It specifies CASSLQGADTQYF.

The table lists this clone with a count of one. The V and J genes are TRBV28 and TRBJ2-2, with 8 bases matching TRBD1. Germline loops: CDR1 MDHEN, CDR2 SYDVKM. The length of the CDR3 is 15 residues. With V trimmed by 3 bases and J by 6 bases, 6 bases remained unmatched. The DNA of the CDR3 is TGTGCCAGCAGTTTTGACAGGGGCTCGGCCGGGGAGCTGTTTTTT. It translates to CASSFDRGSAGELFF.

The table lists this clone with a few counts. J is TRBJ2-7 and V is TRBV27, with TRBD2 matching 7 bases. CDR3 length: 14 amino acids. Germline-derived CDR1 and CDR2 are MNHEY and SMNVEV (reference sequence). J gave up 0 bases and V 3 bases, and 2 bases lay outside the gene matches. For the CDR3, the DNA is TGTGCCAGCAGTTTCACTAGCGTCTCCTACGAGCAGTACTTC. Translated: CASSFTSVSYEQYF.

J is TRBJ2-3 and V is TRBV10-1; D gene ambiguous. Germline V CDR1 and CDR2: WNHNN, SYGVQD (reference sequence). This CDR3 spans 12 amino acids. Trimming removed 2 bases at V and 6 bases at J, with 6 bases between. The CDR3 loop is CASSEGRDTQYF. CDR3 nucleotide sequence: TGCGCCAGCAGTGAGGGGCGGGATACGCAGTATTTT.

This chain uses TRBV19 with TRBJ2-1; 7 bases align to TRBD2. Germline V lookup: CDR1 LNHDA, CDR2 SQIVND (reference sequence). Trimming cost V 6 bases and J 2 bases; bases outside gene matches: 7. The CDR3 runs to 15 residues. The CDR3 nucleotides read TGTGCCAGTAGCTCGGGGGGTCCTACCTACAATGAGCAGTTCTTC. Translation: CASSSGGPTYNEQFF.

The rearrangement joins TRBV18 to TRBJ2-2, with 8 bases fitting TRBD2. Unmatched junction bases numbered 4, after V lost 3 bases and J lost 4 bases. The CDR3 runs to 15 residues. Germline V gives CDR1 KGHSH, CDR2 LQKENI. CDR3 sequence (DNA): TGTGCCAGCTCACCTCTCGCGGGAGGCACCGGGGAGCTGTTTTTT. Protein: CASSPLAGGTGELFF.

This clone was detected only a few times. The genes are TRBV5-4 and TRBJ1-3; D not certain. CDR1 is SGHNT and CDR2 is YYREEE in the germline V gene (reference sequence). V was clipped by 2 bases and J by 1 base, with 7 bases between them. The CDR3 covers 14 residues. CDR3 nucleotides: TGTGCCAGCAGCTTTGACCTTTCTGGAAACACCATATATTTT. This gives the protein CASSFDLSGNTIYF.

The rearrangement uses TRBV15 and TRBJ2-1; no reliable D call. Germline CDR1 and CDR2: LNHNV and YYDKDF (reference sequence). V was pared by 0 bases and J by 7 bases, with 16 bases between. The CDR3 loop spans 16 amino acids. Here the CDR3 reads CATSRDFGDIVNEQFF. Here the CDR3 DNA reads TGTGCCACCAGCAGAGATTTCGGCGATATCGTAAATGAGCAGTTCTTC.

The rearrangement joins TRBV5-1 to TRBJ2-7; D ambiguous. CDR3 length: 13 residues. The germline V gene has CDR1 SGHRS and CDR2 YFSETQ. Trimming cost V 0 bases and J 6 bases, with 10 bases left between them. CDR3 nucleotide sequence: TGCGCCAGCAGCTTGGCCCCGGGTGTCGAGCAGTACTTC. Translation gives CASSLAPGVEQYF. The full variable domain, completed using reference TRBV5-1 and TRBJ2-7, is KAGVTQTPRYLIKTRGQQVTLSCSPISGHRSVSWYQQTPGQGLQFLFEYFSETQRNKGNFPGRFSGRQFSNSRSEMNVSTLELGDSALYLCASSLAPGVEQYFGPGTRLTVT.